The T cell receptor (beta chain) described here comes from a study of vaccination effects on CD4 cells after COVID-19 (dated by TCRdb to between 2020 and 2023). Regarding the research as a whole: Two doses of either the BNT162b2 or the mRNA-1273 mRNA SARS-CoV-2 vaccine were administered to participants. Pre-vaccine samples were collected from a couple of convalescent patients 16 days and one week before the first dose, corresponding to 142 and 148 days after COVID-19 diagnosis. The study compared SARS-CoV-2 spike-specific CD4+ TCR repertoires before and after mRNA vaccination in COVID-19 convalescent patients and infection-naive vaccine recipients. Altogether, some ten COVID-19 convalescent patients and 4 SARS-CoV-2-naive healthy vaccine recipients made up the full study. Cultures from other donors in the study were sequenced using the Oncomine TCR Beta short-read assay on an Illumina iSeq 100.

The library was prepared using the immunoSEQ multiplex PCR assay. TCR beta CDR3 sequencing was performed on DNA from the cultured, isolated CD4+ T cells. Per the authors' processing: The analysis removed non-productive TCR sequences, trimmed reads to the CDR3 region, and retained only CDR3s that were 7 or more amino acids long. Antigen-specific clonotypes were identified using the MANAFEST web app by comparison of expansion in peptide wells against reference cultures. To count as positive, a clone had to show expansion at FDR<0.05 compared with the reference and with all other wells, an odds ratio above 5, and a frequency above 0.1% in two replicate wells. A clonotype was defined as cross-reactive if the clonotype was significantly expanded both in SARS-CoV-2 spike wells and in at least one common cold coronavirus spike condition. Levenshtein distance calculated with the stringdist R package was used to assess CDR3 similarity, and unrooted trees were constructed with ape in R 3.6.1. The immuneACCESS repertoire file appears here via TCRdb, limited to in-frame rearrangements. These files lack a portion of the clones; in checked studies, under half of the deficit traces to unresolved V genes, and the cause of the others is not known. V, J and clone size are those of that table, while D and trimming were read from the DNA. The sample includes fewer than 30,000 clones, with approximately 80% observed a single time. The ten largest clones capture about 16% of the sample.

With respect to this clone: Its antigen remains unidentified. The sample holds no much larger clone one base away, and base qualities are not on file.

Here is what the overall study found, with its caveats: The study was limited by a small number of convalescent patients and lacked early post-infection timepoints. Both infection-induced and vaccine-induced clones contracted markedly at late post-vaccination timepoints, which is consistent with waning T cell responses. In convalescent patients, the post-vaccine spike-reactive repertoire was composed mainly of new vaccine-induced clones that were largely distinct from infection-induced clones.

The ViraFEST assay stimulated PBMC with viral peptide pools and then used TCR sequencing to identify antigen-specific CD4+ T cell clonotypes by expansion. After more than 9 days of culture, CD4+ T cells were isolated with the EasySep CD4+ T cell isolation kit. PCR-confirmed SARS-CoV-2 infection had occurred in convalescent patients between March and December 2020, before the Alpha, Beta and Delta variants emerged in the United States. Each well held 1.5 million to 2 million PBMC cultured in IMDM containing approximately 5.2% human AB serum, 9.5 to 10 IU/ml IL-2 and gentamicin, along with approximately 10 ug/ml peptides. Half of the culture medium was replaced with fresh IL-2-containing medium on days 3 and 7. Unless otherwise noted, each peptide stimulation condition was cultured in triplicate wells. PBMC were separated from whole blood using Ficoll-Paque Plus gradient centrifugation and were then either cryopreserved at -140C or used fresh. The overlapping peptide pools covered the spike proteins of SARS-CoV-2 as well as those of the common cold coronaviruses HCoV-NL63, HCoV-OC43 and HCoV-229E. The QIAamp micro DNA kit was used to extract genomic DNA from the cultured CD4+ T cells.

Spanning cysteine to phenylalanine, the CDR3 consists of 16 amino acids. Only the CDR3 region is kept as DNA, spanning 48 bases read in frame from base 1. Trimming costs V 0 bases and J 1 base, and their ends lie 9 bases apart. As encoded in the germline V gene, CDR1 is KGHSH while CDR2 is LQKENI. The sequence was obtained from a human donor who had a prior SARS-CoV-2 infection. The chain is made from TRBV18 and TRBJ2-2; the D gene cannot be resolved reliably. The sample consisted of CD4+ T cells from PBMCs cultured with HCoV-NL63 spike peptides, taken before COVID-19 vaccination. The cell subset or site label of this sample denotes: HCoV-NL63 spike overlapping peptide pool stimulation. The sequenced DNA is TGTGCCAGCTCACCACCTGCAAATATGAACACCGGGGAGCTGTTTTTT. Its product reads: CASSPPANMNTGELFF.